This entry is about one TCR beta chain. What it binds is unknown. V lost 2 bases and J 6 bases, leaving 20 bases between the germline ends. CDR3 length equals 16 residues. CDR1 is GTSNPN, CDR2 SVGIG, per germline (reference sequence). Libraries were prepared by immunoSEQ multiplex PCR; TCRdb keeps only in-frame clonotypes and omits some of them. Found here are some 130,000 clones, roughly nine tenths of them singletons; the top ten hold around 5.9%. This sample stems from a study of T cell responses to AZD1222 COVID-19 vaccine. General observations from the study: No repertoire was sampled before or during the peak T cell response, only after it. Possibly, clonal diversity was underestimated; donors were largely white British and included more females. Vaccine-associated CD4 TCRs spanned spike, dominant at 160-218 and 743-854.

The receptor's source is an adult in good health. The V call is TRBV30, the J call TRBJ1-5; possible D gene TRBD1, 6 bases. Source: peripheral blood, taken on day 0 of AZD1222 vaccination. The CDR3 sequence: CAWSFPGTPRGQPQHF. Here the CDR3 DNA reads TGTGCCTGGAGTTTCCCCGGGACACCCCGGGGTCAGCCCCAGCATTTT.